Listed here are 6 T cell receptor beta chains from one sample, sequenced in a study of shared clonotypes between healthy human individuals. TCRdb keeps only in-frame clones here, not all; method: immunoSEQ multiplex PCR. The sample lists some 2.1 million clones; about 95% were seen once. Naive-designated CD8 cells lacked CD45RO, were positively enriched for CCR7, and omitted terminally differentiated effector memory CD45RA+ cells. Sequencing was done on a sample of naive CD8+ T cells sorted from blood. These TCRs come from a man younger than 35 in good health.

The chain uses TRBV28 and TRBJ1-4; D possibly corresponds to TRBD1 (5 bases). CDR1 and CDR2 (germline): MDHEN, SYDVKM. With 1 base removed from V and 16 bases from J, the gap between germline ends came to 16 bases. The CDR3 runs to 13 residues. The CDR3 DNA sequence: TGTGCCAGCAGTTTATCTGAGGGGCCGAAAGGGTTTTTT. Translated: CASSLSEGPKGFF. The variable domain in full, with the rest retrieved from reference TRBV28 and TRBJ1-4, is DVKVTQSSRYLVKRTGEKVFLECVQDMDHENMFWYRQDPGLGLRLIYFSYDVKMKEKGDIPEGYSVSREKKERFSLILESASTNQTSMYLCASSLSEGPKGFFGSGTQLSVL.

This chain uses TRBV15 with TRBJ2-5; 13 bases are shared with TRBD2. Germline values: CDR1 LNHNV, CDR2 YYDKDF (reference sequence). The CDR3 spans 18 residues. V lost 1 base and J lost 2; bases outside the gene matches: 7. The CDR3 DNA reads TGTGCCACCAGCAGAGTGGGGACTAGCGGGGTGTTACAAGAGACCCAGTACTTC. The encoded protein is CATSRVGTSGVLQETQYF.

The rearrangement joins TRBV4-3 to TRBJ2-7, with D maybe TRBD1 (8 bases). CDR3 length equals 14 residues. Germline values: CDR1 LGHNA, CDR2 YSLEER. Trimming took 1 base from V and 5 from J, leaving 12 bases between them. Written as DNA, the CDR3 is TGCGCCAGCAGCCAAGTACAGGGGGGGCACGAGCAGTACTTC. The encoded protein is CASSQVQGGHEQYF.

This chain uses TRBV19 with TRBJ1-2, with TRBD1 matching over 7 bases. V lost 5 bases, J lost 5 bases, and 5 bases stayed unmatched. Germline lookup yields CDR1 LNHDA and CDR2 SQIVND (reference sequence). CDR3 length: 13 amino acids. CDR3 amino acids: CASSAATGYGYTF. For the CDR3, the DNA is TGTGCCAGTAGTGCGGCGACAGGGTATGGCTACACCTTC.

This clone was recorded a few times. The same CDR3 arises from other DNA sequences in this sample as well. J is TRBJ2-5 and V is TRBV5-6; no firm D call. The CDR3 length is 11 residues. The ends were cut back, 4 bases at V and 2 bases at J, with 3 bases in the middle. The V gene's germline CDR1 is SGHDT and CDR2 YYEEEE. CDR3 sequence reads: CASSLQETQYF. The CDR3 nucleotides are TGTGCCAGCAGCCTGCAAGAGACCCAGTACTTC.

The rearrangement uses TRBV28 and TRBJ2-7; TRBD1 agrees at 7 bases. V lost 4 bases, J lost 3 bases, and 6 bases stayed unmatched. Germline CDR1 and CDR2: MDHEN and SYDVKM. CDR3 length: 14 amino acids. For the CDR3, the DNA is TGTGCCAGCAGTTCGACAGGGAGCGGCTACGAGCAGTACTTC. Its protein is CASSSTGSGYEQYF.